This entry lists 31 T cell receptor beta chains sequenced from one sample in a study of blood T cell repertoires in COVID-19. TCRdb keeps only in-frame clones here, not all; method: immunoSEQ multiplex PCR. This sample has 70,000 or so clones; about 83% occur once, and the top ten carry more than 5%. The sequencing input was peripheral blood. Receptors originate from a woman aged 60-70 years with acute or convalescent COVID-19.

The chain combines TRBV3-1 (or the pseudogene TRBV3-2) with TRBJ1-1; possible D gene TRBD1, 5 bases. V was trimmed by 3 bases and J by 3 bases, leaving 20 bases between them. The CDR3 covers 17 residues. CDR1 and CDR2 from the germline V gene are LGHDT and YNNKEL (reference sequence). CDR3 protein: CASSHLLQAPPDTEAFF. As DNA, the CDR3 is TGTGCCAGCAGCCACTTATTACAGGCTCCTCCGGACACTGAAGCTTTCTTT.

V gene TRBV30 combines with J gene TRBJ2-3; maybe TRBD1 (6 bases). V lost 4 bases and J lost 0, with 14 bases in between. The CDR3 length is 15 residues. Germline CDR1 reads GTSNPN; CDR2 reads SVGIG (reference sequence). CDR3 region: CAWTRTAQSTDTQYF. The DNA of the CDR3 is TGTGCCTGGACTAGGACAGCCCAGAGCACAGATACGCAGTATTTT.

V gene TRBV9 combines with J gene TRBJ2-2; 9 bases match TRBD2. Germline CDR1 and CDR2: SGDLS and YYNGEE. The V segment lost 0 bases and the J segment 0 bases; nucleotides outside the gene matches: 12. This CDR3 spans 20 amino acids. The CDR3 region has the DNA TGTGCCAGCAGCGTAGTCCCAGCGGTAGCGGGGGCCACGAACACCGGGGAGCTGTTTTTT. Translated, it gives CASSVVPAVAGATNTGELFF.

The chain has TRBV6-6 and TRBJ2-2; D gene ambiguous. The CDR3 length is 16 residues. The V and J ends lost 2 bases and 0 bases respectively, with 10 bases between them. CDR1 MNHNY and CDR2 SVGAGI come from the germline V gene (reference sequence). The CDR3 DNA sequence: TGTGCCAGCAGTTACGTGAGCAACGCGAACACCGGGGAGCTGTTTTTT. As protein: CASSYVSNANTGELFF.

This clone appeared a few times. This rearrangement joins TRBV3-1 (or the pseudogene TRBV3-2) to TRBJ1-5; D is undetermined. The germline CDR1 and CDR2 sequences are LGHDT and YNNKEL (reference sequence). Trimming pared 0 bases from V and 2 bases from J, leaving 11 bases between. The CDR3 totals 16 residues. CDR3 sequence reads: CASSQDQTTGNQPQHF. CDR3 nucleotide sequence: TGTGCCAGCAGCCAAGATCAGACGACTGGCAATCAGCCCCAGCATTTT.

The genes are TRBV10-3 and TRBJ2-3; 8 bases line up with TRBD2. The V and J ends lost 7 bases and 6 bases, in that order; junction bases with no gene match: 15. This CDR3 spans 16 amino acids. Germline CDR1 is ENHRY and CDR2 is SYGVKD. The CDR3 DNA follows: TGTGCCATCAAGATCGCGGCGGGGGGCCTTGATGATACGCAGTATTTT. Encoded protein: CAIKIAAGGLDDTQYF.

In its sample, this clone was seen once. The rearrangement joins TRBV11-2 to TRBJ1-5; unclear D gene. V lost 2 bases to trimming and J lost 0 bases, with 11 bases between them. Germline lookup yields CDR1 SGHAT and CDR2 FQNNGV. The CDR3 spans 16 residues. The CDR3, as DNA: TGTGCCAGCAGCTTACTCCCAGGCTATAGCAATCAGCCCCAGCATTTT. This translates into CASSLLPGYSNQPQHF.

The rearrangement joins TRBV14 to TRBJ1-1; D is perhaps TRBD1 (5 bases). With 4 bases removed from V and 2 bases from J, the gap between germline ends came to 14 bases. Germline lookup yields CDR1 SGHDN and CDR2 FVKESK. The CDR3 is 15 residues long. CDR3 bases: TGTGCCAGCAGCCGACCCCCGACAGTTAACACTGAAGCTTTCTTT. Its protein product is CASSRPPTVNTEAFF.

This clone was counted once. The chain carries TRBV27 and TRBJ2-7; the match to TRBD2 covers 7 bases. Germline V gene lookup returns CDR1 MNHEY and CDR2 SMNVEV (reference sequence). The trim removed 6 bases at V and 9 bases at J, leaving 17 bases unmatched. The CDR3 runs 15 residues. The CDR3 sequence is CASSPLQGGVPGQYF. The CDR3 DNA is TGTGCCAGCAGCCCCCTTCAGGGAGGGGTCCCGGGGCAGTACTTC.

This chain uses TRBV6-5 with TRBJ1-4; maybe TRBD1 (6 bases). The V end lost 8 bases, the J end lost 4 bases, and 11 bases lay between the germline ends. Germline lookup yields CDR1 MNHEY and CDR2 SVGAGI. CDR3 length: 13 amino acids. The CDR3 coding sequence is TGTGCCAGCGGCCGGGACATTAATGAAAAACTGTTTTTT. As protein: CASGRDINEKLFF.

This chain connects TRBV5-1 to TRBJ1-4, with 7 nucleotides matching TRBD1. CDR3 length: 16 residues. J lost 2 bases, V lost 0 bases, and 4 bases had no gene match. CDR1 is SGHRS, CDR2 YFSETQ, per germline. The CDR3 DNA reads TGCGCCAGCAGCTTGGAAGGGGGCCGGACTAATGAAAAACTGTTTTTT. Protein: CASSLEGGRTNEKLFF.

This clone was observed a few times. The gene calls are TRBV7-2 and TRBJ1-6; D is ambiguous. The germline V gene encodes CDR1 SGHTA and CDR2 FQGNSA. The CDR3 has 15 residues. V lost 4 bases and J 3 bases, leaving 10 bases between the germline ends. CDR3: CASSSTGNYNSPLHF. CDR3 DNA: TGTGCCAGCAGCTCTACCGGGAACTATAATTCACCCCTCCACTTT.

CDR3 in amino acids: CASSYKGWGETQYF. The CDR3 DNA reads as TGTGCCAGCAGTTACAAGGGGTGGGGAGAGACCCAGTACTTC. This chain uses TRBV6-5 with TRBJ2-5; maybe TRBD1 (5 bases). The V gene lost 2 bases and the J gene lost 4 bases, with 11 bases spanning the gap. The V gene's germline CDR1 is MNHEY and CDR2 SVGAGI. This CDR3 contains 14 residues.

Only a few counts were recorded for this clone. The sample has other DNA sequences that encode this CDR3 too. This sequence joins TRBV29-1 and TRBJ2-1, with TRBD1 matching 9 bases. CDR1 and CDR2 from the germline V gene are SQVTM and ANQGSEA. Trimming took 6 bases from V and 4 from J; bases not matched to a gene: 7. The CDR3 totals 14 residues. The CDR3 DNA reads as TGCAGCGTGGCCTCCGGGACAGGGTACAATGAGCAGTTCTTC. This gives the protein CSVASGTGYNEQFF.

The V call is TRBV9, the J call TRBJ2-3; 11 nucleotides line up with TRBD2. This CDR3 contains 15 residues. V gave up 2 bases and J gave up 6 bases; unmatched junction bases: 5. The germline gives CDR1 SGDLS, CDR2 YYNGEE. The CDR3, as DNA: TGTGCCAGCAGCGTGTCTAGCGGGGGGAGGGATACGCAGTATTTT. The encoded protein is CASSVSSGGRDTQYF.

This clone has only one observation. Other DNA sequences in the same sample also yield this CDR3. The chain employs TRBV9 and TRBJ1-1; weak D call: TRBD1 (6 bases). V was cut by 1 base and J by 8 bases, with 9 bases left in between. Germline CDR1 SGDLS, CDR2 YYNGEE. CDR3 length equals 12 residues. CDR3 nucleotides: TGTGCCAGCAGCGTATTACAGGGCGAAGCTTTCTTT. It specifies CASSVLQGEAFF.

The V and J genes are TRBV11-2 and TRBJ1-1; D uncertain. Trimming stripped 4 bases from V and 4 bases from J, with 16 bases between. Germline CDR1 is SGHAT and CDR2 is FQNNGV. This CDR3 is built from 15 residues. The CDR3 DNA reads as TGTGCCAGCAGCTCAAAGGCGGGTGGGAGCACTGAAGCTTTCTTT. Its translation is CASSSKAGGSTEAFF.

This clone was seen more than once but under ten times. Germline and junction disagree at one end, which may indicate a read error. The chain uses TRBV20-1 and TRBJ2-7; D gene unclear. This CDR3 has 11 residues. Germline V gene lookup returns CDR1 DFQATT and CDR2 SNEGSKA (reference sequence). The CDR3 DNA reads TGCAGTGCTGGAGACACCTACGAGCAGTACTTC. Translation gives CSAGDTYEQYF.

CDR3 nucleotide sequence: TGTGCCAGCAGCCAAGCTTTTGAGGCCGGCGAGCAGTACTTC. This codes for CASSQAFEAGEQYF. The chain links TRBV3-1 (or the pseudogene TRBV3-2) to TRBJ2-7; D gene unclear. V dropped 1 base and J dropped 6 bases, with 13 bases sitting between them. Germline V gene lookup returns CDR1 LGHDT and CDR2 YNNKEL (reference sequence). This CDR3 is built from 14 residues.

This clone was recorded only once. This chain connects TRBV25-1 to TRBJ2-2; D might be TRBD2 (6 bases). The CDR3 sequence is 18 residues long. V shed 0 bases and J shed 5 bases, with 19 bases lying between them. Germline assignment: CDR1 MGHDK and CDR2 SYGVNS. For the CDR3, the DNA is TGTGCCAGCAGTGAATATATTTGGGGGGAAGAGGAGACCGGGGAGCTGTTTTTT. Translated: CASSEYIWGEEETGELFF. Combining the CDR3 with reference TRBV25-1 and TRBJ2-2 gives the whole variable domain EADIYQTPRYLVIGTGKKITLECSQTMGHDKMYWYQQDPGMELHLIHYSYGVNSTEKGDLSSESTVSRIRTEHFPLTLESARPSHTSQYLCASSEYIWGEEETGELFFGEGSRLTVL.

The CDR3 bases are TGTGCCAGCAGCTTGGCCGGGCGGGGGGGCCGCGATGAGCAGTTCTTC. It encodes CASSLAGRGGRDEQFF. V and J are TRBV5-4 and TRBJ2-1, with 9 bases that match TRBD2. CDR3 length equals 16 residues. V trimming: 0 bases; J trimming: 8 bases; junction bases outside the gene matches: 9. Germline V gene lookup returns CDR1 SGHNT and CDR2 YYREEE (reference sequence).

This clone appeared a few times. This chain connects TRBV10-1 to TRBJ1-1; possible D gene TRBD1, 5 bases. Germline CDR1 WNHNN, CDR2 SYGVQD (reference sequence). Trimming pared 9 bases from V and 3 bases from J, leaving 23 bases between. CDR3 length: 16 residues. This CDR3 reads CARGLVLSTKDTEAFF. The CDR3, as DNA: TGCGCCAGGGGACTGGTGCTCTCGACTAAGGACACTGAAGCTTTCTTT.

The table lists this clone with a few counts. The J gene is TRBJ1-1, the V gene TRBV14; tentative D call: TRBD1 (5 bases). Germline-derived CDR1 and CDR2 are SGHDN and FVKESK. The length of the CDR3 is 16 residues. The V end lost 0 bases, the J end lost 4 bases, and 15 bases lay between the germline ends. The CDR3: CASSQDVRGGTTEAFF. DNA for the CDR3: TGTGCCAGCAGCCAAGACGTGAGGGGAGGTACCACTGAAGCTTTCTTT.

This clone was seen a few times. The chain joins TRBV15 to TRBJ2-2, with 16 bases identical to TRBD2. J gave up 6 bases and V 4 bases, and 2 bases lay outside the gene matches. The CDR3 consists of 16 residues. Looked up from germline, CDR1 is LNHNV and CDR2 is YYDKDF (reference sequence). DNA of the CDR3: TGTGCCACCAGCATTGGGACTAGCGGGGGGGCCGGGGAGCTGTTTTTT. It translates to CATSIGTSGGAGELFF.

This clone was counted between two and nine times. The genes are TRBV10-3 and TRBJ1-1; TRBD1 matches 11 bases. The CDR3 is 15 amino acids. J lost 6 bases, V lost 10 bases, and 13 bases had no gene match. In germline, CDR1 is ENHRY, CDR2 SYGVKD. CDR3 residues: CATRDLGQGGSEAFF. The DNA of the CDR3 is TGTGCCACGCGCGATTTGGGACAGGGGGGGTCTGAAGCTTTCTTT.

This clone was recorded once. The gene calls are TRBV5-8 and TRBJ1-2; weak D call: TRBD1 (5 bases). The CDR3 is 13 residues long. The V gene lost 4 bases and the J gene lost 8 bases, with 15 bases spanning the gap. The V gene's germline CDR1 is SGHTS and CDR2 YDEGEE. The CDR3 DNA follows: TGTGCCAGCAGCAACGTCAGGGCGGACGGCTACACCTTC. It translates to CASSNVRADGYTF.

V is TRBV5-4 and J is TRBJ1-1; D ambiguous. Germline V CDR1 and CDR2: SGHNT, YYREEE (reference sequence). The ends were cut back, 0 bases at V and 1 base at J, with 10 bases in the middle. The CDR3 is 15 amino acids. The CDR3 DNA is TGTGCCAGCAGCTTGGATGCGGTGGGGAACACTGAAGCTTTCTTT. This codes for CASSLDAVGNTEAFF. Drawing the rest from reference TRBV5-4 and TRBJ1-1, the complete variable domain is ETGVTQSPTHLIKTRGQQVTLRCSSQSGHNTVSWYQQALGQGPQFIFQYYREEENGRGNFPPRFSGLQFPNYSSELNVNALELDDSALYLCASSLDAVGNTEAFFGQGTRLTVV.

V gene TRBV11-3 combines with J gene TRBJ2-3; D not resolved. This CDR3 is built from 13 residues. The germline CDR1 and CDR2 sequences are SGHNT and YENEEA. Trimming took off 1 base at V and 10 bases at J, with 12 bases between the two ends. CDR3 nucleotides: TGTGCCAGCAGCTTAGGGGCCAGCAAAGCGCAGTATTTT. As protein: CASSLGASKAQYF.

The CDR3 sequence is CATRDSFDGYTF. The CDR3 DNA reads TGTGCCACCAGAGACAGTTTCGATGGCTACACCTTC. The gene calls are TRBV24-1 and TRBJ1-2; possibly TRBD1 for D (5 bases). V lost 7 bases and J 6 bases, leaving 11 bases between the germline ends. The V gene's germline CDR1 is KGHDR and CDR2 SFDVKD. The CDR3 runs to 12 residues.

The rearrangement uses TRBV19 and TRBJ1-1; D gene uncertain. The CDR3 has 13 residues. V was trimmed by 2 bases and J by 0 bases, leaving 4 bases between them. The V gene's germline CDR1 is LNHDA and CDR2 SQIVND (reference sequence). The CDR3 DNA follows: TGTGCCAGTAGTATAACGGTGAACACTGAAGCTTTCTTT. Its translation: CASSITVNTEAFF.

The chain joins TRBV5-1 to TRBJ2-3; TRBD2 is a possible D gene (5 bases). Germline V gene sequence: CDR1 SGHRS, CDR2 YFSETQ. The CDR3 totals 17 residues. V gave up 4 bases and J gave up 3 bases, with 21 bases separating them. The CDR3 reads CASSPTGSETRTDTQYF. In DNA, the CDR3 is TGCGCCAGCAGCCCGACGGGGAGCGAGACGCGGACAGATACGCAGTATTTT.